The present T cell receptor (beta chain) was sequenced within a study of blood T cell repertoires in COVID-19 (TCRdb year 2020). About the study as a whole: Samples covering the acute and convalescent phases of COVID-19 were provided by collaborators in the United States, Italy and Spain. The material from the prospective study consisted of cDNA or gDNA derived from T cells, B-cell-depleted T cells, or PBMCs. Subjects who had been exposed to COVID-19, were actively infected with it, or had recovered from it provided the deeply sampled blood TCRbeta repertoires that made up the dataset. The repertoires were released in a freely available public database meant as a resource for research on the immune response to SARS-CoV-2. Samples were obtained from the ongoing ImmuneRACE study (first 160 participants) and from over 1,000 subjects provided by 6 global collaborators. A de-identified subject ID, COVID-19 status, age in years and sex were almost always included in the sample metadata. HLA class I and class II types, where available, came from metadata supplied by the sample provider rather than from assay-based typing. Results the study describes overall, beyond this receptor: How much clinical and demographic metadata was included differed by source and by participant, and the metadata was provided uncurated.

TCRbeta CDR3 regions were amplified from genomic DNA using the immunoSEQ Assay, a bias-controlled multiplex PCR. In the authors' own workflow: Within the assay, amplification of reference gene primers was used to estimate how many nucleated cells each sample contained. To quantify the absolute abundance of each unique TCRbeta CDR3 rearrangement, sequence reads were collapsed and filtered. For each sample, productive Simpson clonality was calculated as the square root of Simpson's diversity index over productive rearrangements. This is the immuneACCESS table as TCRdb keeps it, with only in-frame sequences that have V and J called. A part of the clones is gone; compared with another copy, unresolved V genes explain less than half, and the rest is unexplained. That table is the source of V, J and clone size, and D and trimming were worked out from the DNA. The sample table shows around 400,000 clones, and roughly 87% are seen once. 5.1% of the sample is in the top ten clones.

Trimming at the junction amounts to 8 bases on V and 3 bases on J, and the germline ends lie 17 bases apart. The cysteine opens and the phenylalanine closes a CDR3 of 14 amino acids. The entry retains the CDR3 DNA only, 42 bases that are in frame from base 1. The germline V gene (reference sequence) gives CDR1 as SGHNT and CDR2 as YYREEE. Participants in the prospective study were enrolled through a virtual design, were aged roughly 18 to 100 years, and lived in roughly 24 United States geographic areas. To assign participants to cohorts, the prospective study relied on clinical history that participants themselves reported in a screening survey and a study questionnaire. For ImmuneRACE Cohort 3, a participant was defined as recovered based on two consecutive negative NP/OP PCR tests, clearance by a healthcare professional, or resolution of symptoms. In the prospective study, whole blood, serum and a nasopharyngeal or oropharyngeal swab were collected from each participant by mobile phlebotomists. Over a roughly 2-month period, participants in the prospective study had the option of providing additional blood draws and questionnaires. Before DNA extraction, prospective study blood samples were shipped either frozen or at room temperature.

This clone occurred a few times. No antigen is known for it. No much larger clonotype is one base removed from it; base qualities were not supplied. Sequencing used PBMCs or T cells enriched from blood (not recorded which). This receptor was taken from a woman between 50 and 59 years old who had recovered from COVID-19. Recombination joined TRBV5-4 with TRBJ1-1; possibly the D gene is TRBD1, per 5 matching bases. The CDR3 region: CASSRGDSHTEAFF. The DNA sequence reads TGTGCCAGTAGTAGGGGTGACTCACACACTGAAGCTTTCTTT.